Shown below are 7 T cell receptor beta chains from a single sample sequenced in a study of long-term antiretroviral therapy in people with HIV. The immunoSEQ assay was v3.0, run at survey level. The method was immunoSEQ multiplex PCR; TCRdb's version includes in-frame clones alone and lacks a portion of them. The sample shows 15,000 to 20,000 clones, more than 75% of them seen only once. Sequenced here: unsorted PBMCs, sampled 0.5 years after starting antiretroviral therapy. Receptors originate from a man between 40 and 49 years old with HIV.

The chain joins TRBV10-2 to TRBJ1-1, with D unclear. The CDR3 consists of 13 residues. Germline-derived CDR1 and CDR2 are WSHSY and SAAADI. V was cut by 3 bases and J by 6 bases, with 11 bases left in between. The CDR3 bases are TGCGCCAGCAGTGAAGATGGGAGGTCTGAAGCTTTCTTT. This sequence encodes CASSEDGRSEAFF.

The chain uses TRBV2 and TRBJ1-1; D is uncertain. This CDR3 has 13 residues. Trimming stripped 6 bases from V and 0 bases from J, with 8 bases between. Per the germline V gene, CDR1 is SNHLY and CDR2 is FYNNEI. CDR3 nucleotide sequence: TGTGCCAGCAGAGGAAAATTGAACACTGAAGCTTTCTTT. Protein product: CASRGKLNTEAFF.

This clone is deemed medium-sized. The chain carries TRBV30 and TRBJ1-5; 9 bases match TRBD1. Per the germline V gene, CDR1 is GTSNPN and CDR2 is SVGIG (reference sequence). The V segment lost 2 bases and the J segment 7 bases; nucleotides outside the gene matches: 6. The CDR3 is made up of 14 amino acids. CDR3 in DNA: TGTGCCTGGAGTACCGGGACAGGGATCCAGCCCCAGCATTTT. Translated, it gives CAWSTGTGIQPQHF.

The genes are TRBV6-6 and TRBJ1-5, with 8 bases lining up with TRBD1. With V trimmed by 8 bases and J by 6 bases, 9 bases remained unmatched. This CDR3 is built from 14 residues. CDR1 and CDR2 from the germline V gene are MNHNY and SVGAGI (reference sequence). CDR3 nucleotides: TGTGCCAGCTCCGCAGGGGGCGCGGGTCAGCCCCAGCATTTT. This translates into CASSAGGAGQPQHF.

The chain recombines TRBV18 with TRBJ2-3; TRBD2 matches at 9 bases. V shed 2 bases, J shed 2 bases, and the junction held 2 bases outside the gene matches. Germline V gene lookup returns CDR1 KGHSH and CDR2 LQKENI. The length of the CDR3 is 15 residues. In DNA form, the CDR3 reads TGTGCCAGCTCACCAAGCGGGGGGAACACAGATACGCAGTATTTT. Translation gives CASSPSGGNTDTQYF.

This clone was detected a few times. The rearrangement uses TRBV19 and TRBJ1-6; no clear D. The CDR3 length is 14 residues. Germline V gives CDR1 LNHDA, CDR2 SQIVND (reference sequence). V gave up 6 bases and J gave up 7 bases, with 13 bases separating them. This chain's CDR3 is CASRLSNTNSPLHF. In DNA, the CDR3 is TGTGCCAGTAGGCTCTCCAATACAAATTCACCCCTCCACTTT.

A few counts support this clone. The V and J genes are TRBV4-1 and TRBJ1-5; D gene ambiguous. V was pared by 4 bases and J by 1 base, with 11 bases between. CDR3 length: 15 amino acids. Germline V gene data show CDR1 as MGHRA and CDR2 as YSYEKL. CDR3 loop: CASSLFGGSNQPQHF. Written as DNA, the CDR3 is TGCGCCAGCAGCCTCTTCGGTGGGAGCAATCAGCCCCAGCATTTT.